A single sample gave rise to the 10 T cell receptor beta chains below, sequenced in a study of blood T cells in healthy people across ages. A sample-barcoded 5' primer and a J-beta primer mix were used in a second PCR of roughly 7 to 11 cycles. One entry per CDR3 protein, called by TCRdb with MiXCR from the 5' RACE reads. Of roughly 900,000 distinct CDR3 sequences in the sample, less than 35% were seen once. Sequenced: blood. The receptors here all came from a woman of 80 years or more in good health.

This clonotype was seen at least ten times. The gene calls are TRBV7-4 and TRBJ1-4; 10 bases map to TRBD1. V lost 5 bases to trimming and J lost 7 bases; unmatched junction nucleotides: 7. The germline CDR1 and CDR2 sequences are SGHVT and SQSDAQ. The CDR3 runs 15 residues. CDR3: CASSPRDRGPEKLFF. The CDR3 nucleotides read TGTGCCAGCAGCCCACGGGACAGGGGTCCTGAAAAACTGTTTTTT.

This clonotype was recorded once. This CDR3 reads CASSGYRATEAFF. The CDR3 DNA reads as TGTGCCAGCAGTGGGTACCGGGCCACTGAAGCTTTCTTT. The chain uses TRBV7-2 and TRBJ1-1; D is unclear. Germline CDR1 reads SGHTA; CDR2 reads FQGNSA. The CDR3 is made up of 13 amino acids. V lost 6 bases to trimming and J lost 4 bases, with 12 bases between them. Full variable domain (rest looked up from reference TRBV7-2 and TRBJ1-1): GAGVSQSPSNKVTEKGKDVELRCDPISGHTALYWYRQSLGQGLEFLIYFQGNSAPDKSGLPSDRFSAERTGGSVSTLTIQRTQQEDSAVYLCASSGYRATEAFFGQGTRLTVV.

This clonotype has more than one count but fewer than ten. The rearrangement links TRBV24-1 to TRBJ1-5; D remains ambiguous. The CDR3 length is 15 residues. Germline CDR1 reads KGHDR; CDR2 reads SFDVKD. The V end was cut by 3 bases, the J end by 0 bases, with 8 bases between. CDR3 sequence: CATSDRDYSNQPQHF. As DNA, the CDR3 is TGTGCCACCAGTGATCGGGATTATAGCAATCAGCCCCAGCATTTT.

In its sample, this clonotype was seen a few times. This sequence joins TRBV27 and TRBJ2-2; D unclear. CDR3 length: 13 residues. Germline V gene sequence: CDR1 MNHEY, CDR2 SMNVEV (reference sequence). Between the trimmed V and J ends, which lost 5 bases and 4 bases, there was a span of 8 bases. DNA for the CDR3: TGTGCCAGCAGTCAACTGAGCACCGGGGAGCTGTTTTTT. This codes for CASSQLSTGELFF.

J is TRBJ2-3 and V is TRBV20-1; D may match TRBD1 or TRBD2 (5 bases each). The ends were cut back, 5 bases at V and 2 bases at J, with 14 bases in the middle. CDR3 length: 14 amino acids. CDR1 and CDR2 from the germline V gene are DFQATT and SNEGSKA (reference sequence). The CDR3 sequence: CSADGQGDTDTQYF. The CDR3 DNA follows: TGCAGTGCTGACGGGCAGGGAGACACAGATACGCAGTATTTT.

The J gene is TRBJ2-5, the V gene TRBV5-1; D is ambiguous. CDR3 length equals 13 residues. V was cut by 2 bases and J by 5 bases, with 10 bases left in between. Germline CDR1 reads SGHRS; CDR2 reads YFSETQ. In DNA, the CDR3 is TGCGCCAGCAGCTTAAACACCAGGGAGACCCAGTACTTC. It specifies CASSLNTRETQYF.

This chain's CDR3 is CASRQGGAHYNEQFF. The CDR3 DNA reads TGTGCCAGCAGGCAAGGGGGCGCCCACTACAATGAGCAGTTCTTC. This rearrangement joins TRBV5-6 to TRBJ2-1, with 7 bases aligning to TRBD1. Per germline, CDR1 SGHDT and CDR2 YYEEEE. Trimming removed 5 bases from V and 3 bases from J; junction bases left unmatched: 8. The CDR3 totals 15 residues.

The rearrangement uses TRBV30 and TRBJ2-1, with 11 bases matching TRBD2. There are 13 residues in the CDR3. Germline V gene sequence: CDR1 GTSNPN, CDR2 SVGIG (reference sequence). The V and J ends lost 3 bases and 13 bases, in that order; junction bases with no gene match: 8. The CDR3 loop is CAWRPLAGGRQFF. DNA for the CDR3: TGTGCCTGGAGACCTCTAGCGGGAGGACGACAGTTCTTC.

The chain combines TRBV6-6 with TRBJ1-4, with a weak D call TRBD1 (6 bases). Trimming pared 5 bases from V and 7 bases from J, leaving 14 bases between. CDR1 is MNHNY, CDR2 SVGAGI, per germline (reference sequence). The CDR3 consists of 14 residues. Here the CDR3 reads CASSKQGGGEKLFF. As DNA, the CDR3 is TGTGCCAGCAGTAAACAGGGAGGGGGTGAAAAACTGTTTTTT.

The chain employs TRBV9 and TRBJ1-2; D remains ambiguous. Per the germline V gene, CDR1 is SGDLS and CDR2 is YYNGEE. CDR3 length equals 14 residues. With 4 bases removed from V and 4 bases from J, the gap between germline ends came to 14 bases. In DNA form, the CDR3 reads TGTGCCAGCAGCCCAACCTTAGAAGGCTATGGCTACACCTTC. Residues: CASSPTLEGYGYTF.